This TCR beta chain was sequenced in a study of T cell repertoires in cytomegalovirus infection (dated by TCRdb to between 2018 and 2020). Some background on the complete study: Because public TCR beta signatures pointed to carriage of CMV infection together with the matching HLA type, the HLA type of each donor mattered for the analysis.

Findings and caveats that apply to the study as a whole: In both this cohort and an independent cohort of over 350 donors, the cumulative frequency of public TCR beta family members distinguished carriers of CMV infection plus the relevant HLA type. In the ex vivo response, HLA-C-restricted CMV-specific TCR beta clonotypes were dominant, and in two of eight donors the single most frequent clonotype came from this HLA-C-restricted group.

Via the germline V gene, CDR1 is SGHTA and CDR2 FQGNSA. There are 13 amino acids in the CDR3, from cysteine to phenylalanine inclusive. The entry retains the CDR3 DNA only, 39 bases that are in frame from base 1. Trimming costs V 1 base and J 7 bases, and their ends lie 10 bases apart. There are many counts of this clonotype. The antigen it binds to is not known. No base quality values were provided; no much bigger clone lies one nucleotide off. These reads were obtained on an Illumina HiSeq 1500. Starting from the raw public reads, TCRdb applied fastp trimming at Q25, assembled clones with MiXCR and retained in-frame beta chains. For every CDR3 protein sequence, its rows merge into one entry that carries the most common genes and DNA. Counted in this sample were fewer than 300,000 distinct CDR3 sequences; roughly 26% of them appeared once. The top ten constitute 11% to 15% of the sample.

The rearranged chain carries TRBV7-2 and TRBJ1-1; matching of 5 bases hints at TRBD1 as the D gene. The specimen was PBMCs. This clonotype was obtained from a human donor in good health (CMV status not recorded). Some clones in this sample may be carry-over from other donors' samples. This receptor has the CDR3 CASSLVGRGEAFF. The DNA is as follows: TGTGCCAGCAGCTTAGTGGGGCGTGGTGAAGCTTTCTTT. The CDR3, completed at both ends by the reference TRBV7-2 and TRBJ1-1 genes, gives the full variable domain GAGVSQSPSNKVTEKGKDVELRCDPISGHTALYWYRQSLGQGLEFLIYFQGNSAPDKSGLPSDRFSAERTGGSVSTLTIQRTQQEDSAVYLCASSLVGRGEAFFGQGTRLTVV.